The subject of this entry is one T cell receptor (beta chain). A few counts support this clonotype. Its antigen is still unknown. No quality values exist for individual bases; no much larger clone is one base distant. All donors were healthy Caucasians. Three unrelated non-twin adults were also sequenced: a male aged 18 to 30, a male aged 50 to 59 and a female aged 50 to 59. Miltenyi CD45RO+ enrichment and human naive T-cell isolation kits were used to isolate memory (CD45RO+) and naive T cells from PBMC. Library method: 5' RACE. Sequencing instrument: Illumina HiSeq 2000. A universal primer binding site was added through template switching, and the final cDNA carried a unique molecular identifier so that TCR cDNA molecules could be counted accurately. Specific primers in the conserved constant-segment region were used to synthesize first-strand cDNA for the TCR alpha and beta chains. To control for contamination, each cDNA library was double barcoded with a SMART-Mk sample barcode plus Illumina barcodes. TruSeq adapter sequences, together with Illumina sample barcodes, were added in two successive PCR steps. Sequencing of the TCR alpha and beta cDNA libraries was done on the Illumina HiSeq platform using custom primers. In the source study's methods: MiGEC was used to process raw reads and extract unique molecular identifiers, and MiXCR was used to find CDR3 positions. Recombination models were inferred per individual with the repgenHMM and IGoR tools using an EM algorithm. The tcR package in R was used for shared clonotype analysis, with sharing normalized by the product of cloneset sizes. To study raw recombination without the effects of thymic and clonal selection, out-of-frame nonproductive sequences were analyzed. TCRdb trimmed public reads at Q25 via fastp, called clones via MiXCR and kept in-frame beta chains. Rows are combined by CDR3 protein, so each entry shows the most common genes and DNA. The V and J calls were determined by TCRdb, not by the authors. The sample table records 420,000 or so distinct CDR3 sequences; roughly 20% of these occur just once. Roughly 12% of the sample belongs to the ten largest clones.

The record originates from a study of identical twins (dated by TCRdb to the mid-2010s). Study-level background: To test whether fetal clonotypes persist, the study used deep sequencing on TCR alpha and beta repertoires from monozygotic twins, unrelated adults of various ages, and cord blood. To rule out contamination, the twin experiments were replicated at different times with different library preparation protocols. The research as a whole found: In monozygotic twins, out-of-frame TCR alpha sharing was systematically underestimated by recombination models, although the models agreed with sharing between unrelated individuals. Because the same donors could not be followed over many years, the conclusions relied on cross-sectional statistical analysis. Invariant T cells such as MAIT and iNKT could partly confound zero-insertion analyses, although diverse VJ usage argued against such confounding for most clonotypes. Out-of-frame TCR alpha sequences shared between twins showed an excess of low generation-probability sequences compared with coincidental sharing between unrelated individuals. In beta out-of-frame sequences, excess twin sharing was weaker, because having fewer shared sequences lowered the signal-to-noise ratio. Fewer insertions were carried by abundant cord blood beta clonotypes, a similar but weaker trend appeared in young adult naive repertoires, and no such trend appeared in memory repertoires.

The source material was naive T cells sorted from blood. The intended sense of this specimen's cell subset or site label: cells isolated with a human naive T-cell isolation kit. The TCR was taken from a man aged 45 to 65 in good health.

The bases read TGTGCCAGCAGACTCCTCCAGGGCGCTGAAGCTTTCTTT. This sequence encodes CASRLLQGAEAFF. The rearranged segments are TRBV27 and TRBJ1-1; the D gene is possibly TRBD1, with 5 bases matching. Between the V and J ends, shortened by 6 bases and 6 bases respectively, the junction contains 14 bases. CDR1 and CDR2 are drawn from the germline V gene (reference sequence): MNHEY, SMNVEV. The CDR3 has 13 amino acids, counting the end cysteine and phenylalanine. Of the read, only the CDR3 DNA is kept; its 39 bases are in frame from base 1.